These 29 T cell receptor beta chains originate from one sample sequenced in a study of T cell responses to AZD1222 COVID-19 vaccine. Here immunoSEQ multiplex PCR was the method, and the copy in TCRdb shows in-frame clones only, minus some. The sample has fewer than 150,000 clones; about nine tenths are singletons. The sequencing used peripheral blood, collected 28 days after the second AZD1222 dose. The receptors derive from an adult who received the AZD1222 COVID-19 vaccine.

The chain links TRBV18 to TRBJ1-2; maybe TRBD1 (5 bases). This CDR3 comprises 15 residues. CDR1 is KGHSH, CDR2 LQKENI, per germline. The ends were cut back, 0 bases at V and 0 bases at J, with 8 bases in the middle. CDR3 sequence: CASSPPRAANYGYTF. The CDR3 DNA sequence: TGTGCCAGCTCACCACCCAGGGCGGCTAACTATGGCTACACCTTC.

The chain employs TRBV28 and TRBJ2-2; D is perhaps TRBD2 (5 bases). The ends were cut back, 3 bases at V and 8 bases at J, with 16 bases in the middle. Germline V gene data show CDR1 as MDHEN and CDR2 as SYDVKM. CDR3 length equals 15 residues. The CDR3 region is CASSLVQGGRGELFF. Written as DNA, the CDR3 is TGTGCCAGCAGTTTGGTCCAAGGAGGACGGGGGGAGCTGTTTTTT.

The chain joins TRBV4-1 to TRBJ1-2, with D unresolved. CDR3 size: 15 residues. V lost 0 bases and J lost 0, with 8 bases in between. CDR1 is MGHRA and CDR2 is YSYEKL in the germline V gene. CDR3 region: CASSQESVANYGYTF. For the CDR3, the DNA is TGCGCCAGCAGCCAAGAATCTGTGGCTAACTATGGCTACACCTTC.

V and J are TRBV7-2 and TRBJ2-5; 12 nucleotides agree with TRBD1. CDR1 and CDR2 (germline): SGHTA, FQGNSA. This CDR3 region has 16 residues. V was clipped by 2 bases and J by 5 bases; unmatched bases: 6. The CDR3 DNA follows: TGTGCCAGCAGCTTAAGGGGACAGGGGGCGCGGGAGACCCAGTACTTC. This translates into CASSLRGQGARETQYF.

This clone was recorded a few times. The chain joins TRBV4-3 to TRBJ1-2; D is perhaps TRBD1 (5 bases). In germline, CDR1 is LGHNA, CDR2 YSLEER. V lost 6 bases and J 2 bases, leaving 16 bases between the germline ends. This CDR3 has 15 residues. This CDR3 reads CASRPAYRDNYGYTF. CDR3 DNA sequence: TGCGCCAGCAGACCAGCGTACCGGGACAACTATGGCTACACCTTC.

This clone was seen only once. The rearrangement uses TRBV15 and TRBJ1-6; possible D gene TRBD1, 5 bases. Trimming shortened V by 1 base and J by 8 bases, and 24 bases separated the two germline ends. CDR3 size: 19 residues. Germline CDR1 reads LNHNV; CDR2 reads YYDKDF (reference sequence). CDR3 residues: CATSRVRQQEALIYSPLHF. The CDR3 DNA reads TGTGCCACCAGCAGAGTGCGGCAACAGGAGGCTTTGATTTATTCACCCCTCCACTTT.

This clone was observed a single time. The CDR3 spells CASSKTGAMNTEAFF. The CDR3 region has the DNA TGTGCCAGTAGTAAGACAGGGGCGATGAACACTGAAGCTTTCTTT. V gene TRBV19 combines with J gene TRBJ1-1, with 8 bases aligning to TRBD1. From germline, CDR1 is LNHDA and CDR2 SQIVND (reference sequence). This CDR3 contains 15 residues. The trim removed 4 bases at V and 0 bases at J, leaving 4 bases unmatched.

This chain uses TRBV2 with TRBJ2-2, with D possibly matching TRBD1 (6 bases). The germline V gene encodes CDR1 SNHLY and CDR2 FYNNEI. The CDR3 covers 13 residues. The germline V and J ends were trimmed by 6 bases and 5 bases, with 10 bases remaining between them. CDR3 region: CASRRGGTGELFF. The CDR3 bases are TGTGCCAGCAGAAGAGGGGGAACCGGGGAGCTGTTTTTT.

This chain links TRBV7-6 with TRBJ1-3, with no clear D. The germline V gene encodes CDR1 SGHVS and CDR2 FNYEAQ. Trimming stripped 1 base from V and 4 bases from J, with 14 bases between. The CDR3 runs 16 residues. The CDR3 DNA reads TGTGCCAGCAGCTTAGGGACCCCTCGCGTCGGAAACACCATATATTTT. It codes for CASSLGTPRVGNTIYF.

The CDR3 sequence is CASSSRDRGVYGSEQYF. The CDR3 DNA sequence: TGTGCCAGCAGTTCGCGTGACAGGGGGGTCTACGGGAGCGAGCAGTACTTC. The chain has TRBV6-2 or TRBV6-3 and TRBJ2-7; the match to TRBD1 covers 9 bases. V was pared by 4 bases and J by 6 bases, with 16 bases of the junction left unmatched. The CDR3 covers 17 residues. Germline V lookup: CDR1 MNHEY, CDR2 SVGEGT.

This chain joins TRBV7-9 and TRBJ2-1; TRBD2 aligns across 13 bases. Trimming at V came to 5 bases and at J to 2 bases, leaving 12 bases not matched to a gene. CDR1 and CDR2 from the germline V gene are SEHNR and FQNEAQ (reference sequence). The CDR3 sequence is 19 residues long. The CDR3: CASSPGRTSGGSTYNEQFF. DNA of the CDR3: TGTGCCAGCAGCCCGGGAAGGACTAGCGGGGGTTCTACCTACAATGAGCAGTTCTTC.

This chain joins TRBV7-2 and TRBJ1-1; possibly TRBD1 for D (6 bases). With 5 bases removed from V and 1 base from J, the gap between germline ends came to 23 bases. CDR1 is SGHTA, CDR2 FQGNSA, per germline. CDR3 length equals 18 residues. CDR3 bases: TGTGCCAGCAGCCGCCGGGGAGGAAGGTGGGGGGCGAACACTGAAGCTTTCTTT. This encodes CASSRRGGRWGANTEAFF.

In its sample, this clone was seen a few times. CDR3 residues: CASSLAARDYNEQFF. CDR3 DNA: TGTGCCAGCAGCTTAGCAGCGCGGGACTACAATGAGCAGTTCTTC. The chain employs TRBV7-9 and TRBJ2-1; D is perhaps TRBD2 (6 bases). This CDR3 is 15 amino acids long. The ends were cut back, 0 bases at V and 3 bases at J, with 9 bases in the middle. Germline V lookup: CDR1 SEHNR, CDR2 FQNEAQ (reference sequence).

The CDR3 nucleotides read TGTGCCAGCAGTTACATCGACTTGGGCCCCTACGAGCAGTACTTC. It translates to CASSYIDLGPYEQYF. V is TRBV6-7 and J is TRBJ2-7; no clear D. TRBV6-7 is designated an ORF whose function remains uncertain. Trimming left V 2 bases short and J 2 bases short, with 13 bases between. This CDR3 region has 15 residues.

Points on this clone: One end of the junction fails to match germline, which may point to a read error. CDR3 DNA: TGTGCTAGCAGCTTATCACCCGGGGGGCAAGAGACCCAGTACTTC. Its translation: CASSLSPGGQETQYF. The chain recombines TRBV7-7 with TRBJ2-5; TRBD2 agrees at 7 bases. The germline V gene encodes CDR1 SSHAT and CDR2 FNYEAQ (reference sequence). CDR3 length equals 15 residues.

V gene TRBV19 combines with J gene TRBJ1-1; TRBD1 aligns across 8 bases. Looked up from germline, CDR1 is LNHDA and CDR2 is SQIVND (reference sequence). The CDR3 covers 12 residues. The J segment lost 9 bases and the V segment lost 5 bases, leaving 5 bases of the junction unmatched. As DNA, the CDR3 is TGTGCCAGTAGTGTCGACAGGGGCAAAGCTTTCTTT. Translated, it gives CASSVDRGKAFF.

In nucleotides, the CDR3 is TGTGCCAGCAGCCCCCGGGCGGACACTGAAGCTTTCTTT. This sequence encodes CASSPRADTEAFF. The V gene is TRBV7-6, the J gene TRBJ1-1; no reliable D call. Trimming took off 5 bases at V and 3 bases at J, with 10 bases between the two ends. Per germline, CDR1 SGHVS and CDR2 FNYEAQ. The CDR3 covers 13 residues.

V usage is TRBV5-4 and J usage is TRBJ1-2, with D tentatively TRBD1 (6 bases). Germline-derived CDR1 and CDR2 are SGHNT and YYREEE (reference sequence). The CDR3 has 13 residues. The ends were cut back, 6 bases at V and 1 base at J, with 10 bases in the middle. The CDR3 here is CASTQGNNYGYTF. CDR3 DNA sequence: TGTGCCAGCACGCAGGGGAATAACTATGGCTACACCTTC.

This clone was seen just once. The chain couples TRBV9 to TRBJ1-1; TRBD1 might be the D (5 bases). Germline lookup yields CDR1 SGDLS and CDR2 YYNGEE. The CDR3 spans 13 residues. The V gene lost 0 bases and the J gene lost 8 bases, with 11 bases spanning the gap. CDR3 protein: CASSVGGVREAFF. The CDR3 nucleotides are TGTGCCAGCAGCGTAGGGGGGGTTAGAGAAGCTTTCTTT.

The CDR3 DNA follows: TGTGCCAGCAGCTTGGGACTGACCTCTGGAAACACCATATATTTT. Amino acids: CASSLGLTSGNTIYF. V gene TRBV5-4 combines with J gene TRBJ1-3; D gene uncertain. V was shortened by 0 bases and J by 0 bases, with 7 bases between the two germline ends. Germline CDR1 is SGHNT and CDR2 is YYREEE (reference sequence). The CDR3 contains 15 residues.

Notes on this clone: Within the sample, other DNA sequences also encode this same CDR3. The genes are TRBV4-1 and TRBJ2-2; 7 bases map to TRBD1. Germline V lookup: CDR1 MGHRA, CDR2 YSYEKL. The CDR3 loop spans 15 amino acids. With V trimmed by 1 base and J by 5 bases, 4 bases remained unmatched. CDR3 DNA: TGCGCCAGCAGCCAAGCAGGGGGTCGGACCGGGGAGCTGTTTTTT. Amino acid sequence: CASSQAGGRTGELFF.

This rearrangement joins TRBV5-1 to TRBJ2-7; tentatively, D is TRBD1 (6 bases). The germline V gene has CDR1 SGHRS and CDR2 YFSETQ. V was pared by 3 bases and J by 3 bases, with 13 bases between. CDR3 length: 14 amino acids. In DNA form, the CDR3 reads TGCGCCAGCAGCTCCACCGGGACACACTACGAGCAGTACTTC. Translating gives CASSSTGTHYEQYF.

The chain links TRBV9 to TRBJ2-5; D might be TRBD2 (6 bases). CDR1 and CDR2 from the germline V gene are SGDLS and YYNGEE. V was trimmed by 0 bases and J by 3 bases, leaving 12 bases between them. This CDR3 region has 15 residues. CDR3 region: CASSVGNSGKETQYF. Here the CDR3 DNA reads TGTGCCAGCAGCGTAGGGAATAGCGGAAAAGAGACCCAGTACTTC.

This rearrangement joins TRBV11-2 to TRBJ1-1; 8 bases line up with TRBD1. The CDR3 covers 16 residues. With 2 bases clipped from V and 5 bases from J, the junction kept 10 bases outside the gene matches. Germline V gene data show CDR1 as SGHAT and CDR2 as FQNNGV. CDR3 nucleotide sequence: TGTGCCAGCAGCTTACTACAGGGGGGATTTGGGACTGAAGCTTTCTTT. Translated, it gives CASSLLQGGFGTEAFF.

This clone showed up just once. The V gene is TRBV6-5, the J gene TRBJ1-4; possibly TRBD1 for D (5 bases). Trimming left V 6 bases short and J 4 bases short, with 15 bases between. The CDR3 spans 15 residues. Germline V gives CDR1 MNHEY, CDR2 SVGAGI. The CDR3 loop is CASRAGAANNEKLFF. CDR3 sequence (DNA): TGTGCCAGCAGAGCCGGGGCAGCCAATAATGAAAAACTGTTTTTT.

The CDR3 is CSVLTGMETQYF. For the CDR3, the DNA is TGCAGCGTCCTCACGGGGATGGAGACCCAGTACTTC. The chain carries TRBV29-1 and TRBJ2-5, with D perhaps matching TRBD2 (5 bases). Trimming removed 6 bases from V and 5 bases from J, with 13 bases in between. The CDR3 runs to 12 residues. In germline, CDR1 is SQVTM, CDR2 ANQGSEA.

This rearrangement joins TRBV6-5 to TRBJ2-1; TRBD1 aligns across 7 bases. The junction had 5 bases not matched to a gene; V was cut back by 10 bases and J by 2 bases. Germline V gives CDR1 MNHEY, CDR2 SVGAGI. This CDR3 comprises 13 residues. The CDR3 spells CAIGTDTYNEQFF. The CDR3 nucleotides read TGTGCCATCGGGACAGATACCTACAATGAGCAGTTCTTC.

This chain connects TRBV6-4 to TRBJ2-1; 8 nucleotides match TRBD2. Germline assignment: CDR1 MRHNA and CDR2 SNTAGT. V shed 4 bases and J 8 bases; nucleotides not matched to a gene: 10. The CDR3 has 15 amino acids. The DNA of the CDR3 is TGTGCCAGCAGTGTGAGCGGGAGAGGGTTCTATGAGCAGTTCTTC. Protein sequence: CASSVSGRGFYEQFF.

This rearrangement joins TRBV18 to TRBJ2-2; D is perhaps TRBD1 or TRBD2 (5 bases each). Looked up from germline, CDR1 is KGHSH and CDR2 is LQKENI. V gave up 6 bases and J gave up 4 bases, with 9 bases separating them. The CDR3 totals 13 residues. The CDR3 bases are TGTGCCAGCTCGCCCGGGACCACCGGGGAGCTGTTTTTT. It is translated as CASSPGTTGELFF. Based on the CDR3 plus reference TRBV18 and TRBJ2-2, the full variable domain is NAGVMQNPRHLVRRRGQEARLRCSPMKGHSHVYWYRQLPEEGLKFMVYLQKENIIDESGMPKERFSAEFPKEGPSILRIQQVVRGDSAAYFCASSPGTTGELFFGEGSRLTVL.